Presented here are 6 T cell receptor beta chains from one specimen sequenced in a study of post-analysis software for immune sequencing data. Study-level findings and limits: Five TRBV segments were significantly more frequent in patients than in controls. TRBV5-6, TRBV5-1 and TRBV20-1 were among these segments.

Their target antigens are unknown. Unique molecular identifiers had been added to the TCR beta cDNA libraries. Using its own MiXCR run on the PCR reads, TCRdb lists one record per CDR3 protein. The table includes about 800,000 distinct CDR3 sequences, roughly 29% detected once. The sample comprised blood. The source of these receptors is a girl aged 10-17 years with multiple sclerosis.

This clonotype was seen more than once but under ten times. The chain links TRBV6-5 to TRBJ1-4; 10 bases match TRBD1. The CDR3 has 14 residues. Germline V gives CDR1 MNHEY, CDR2 SVGAGI. With 6 bases clipped from V and 4 bases from J, the junction kept 2 bases outside the gene matches. This CDR3 is CASRRTGGNEKLFF. Written as DNA, the CDR3 is TGTGCCAGCAGACGGACAGGGGGTAATGAAAAACTGTTTTTT.

The CDR3: CASRGERADTQYF. The CDR3 DNA sequence: TGTGCCAGCCGGGGGGAAAGAGCAGATACGCAGTATTTT. V usage is TRBV12-3 or TRBV12-4 and J usage is TRBJ2-3; TRBD2 aligns across 7 bases. CDR3 size: 13 residues. The V gene end was trimmed by 8 bases and the J gene end by 4 bases; junction bases not matched to a gene: 6.

Only a few counts were recorded for this clonotype. V is TRBV10-3 and J is TRBJ1-1; D call uncertain. The CDR3 is 12 residues long. Trimming took 10 bases from V and 1 from J, leaving 10 bases between them. Germline CDR1 and CDR2: ENHRY and SYGVKD. The CDR3 here is CATKDPNTEAFF. The CDR3 DNA follows: TGTGCCACTAAGGACCCGAACACTGAAGCTTTCTTT.

Many counts were recorded for this clonotype. The chain uses TRBV7-2 and TRBJ1-5; 9 nucleotides line up with TRBD1. The V gene's germline CDR1 is SGHTA and CDR2 FQGNSA. V was clipped by 5 bases and J by 2 bases; unmatched bases: 4. The CDR3 covers 15 residues. Written as DNA, the CDR3 is TGTGCCAGCAGCCCTCGGACAGGGGGCAATCAGCCCCAGCATTTT. The encoded protein is CASSPRTGGNQPQHF. Combining the CDR3 with reference TRBV7-2 and TRBJ1-5 gives the whole variable domain GAGVSQSPSNKVTEKGKDVELRCDPISGHTALYWYRQSLGQGLEFLIYFQGNSAPDKSGLPSDRFSAERTGGSVSTLTIQRTQQEDSAVYLCASSPRTGGNQPQHFGDGTRLSIL.

This clonotype was seen ten or more times. The chain has TRBV4-3 and TRBJ2-7, with 10 bases identical to TRBD2. Germline V gene lookup returns CDR1 LGHNA and CDR2 YSLEER. The CDR3 runs 15 residues. The J segment lost 7 bases and the V segment lost 0 bases, leaving 6 bases of the junction unmatched. The CDR3 DNA follows: TGCGCCAGCAGCCAAGATTCTAGCGGGAGATTTGAGCAGTACTTC. Translating gives CASSQDSSGRFEQYF.

J is TRBJ2-1 and V is TRBV20-1; 12 bases map to TRBD2. Trimming cost V 6 bases and J 7 bases; bases outside gene matches: 7. Per germline, CDR1 DFQATT and CDR2 SNEGSKA (reference sequence). This CDR3 region has 14 residues. CDR3 amino acids: CSASTSGSRNEQFF. CDR3 sequence (DNA): TGCAGTGCATCGACTAGCGGGAGCAGGAATGAGCAGTTCTTC.